The present T cell receptor beta chain was sequenced within a study of shared clonotypes between healthy human individuals. Looked up from germline, CDR1 is SGHVS and CDR2 is FNYEAQ. The CDR3 is made up of 14 amino acids. Trimming shortened V by 5 bases and J by 16 bases, and 24 bases separated the two germline ends. Several immunoSEQ plates held equal portions of the genomic DNA taken from each subset. Per sorted-subset replicate PCR, input was around 220 ng DNA, representing about 32,000 T cell genomes. Data came from immunoSEQ multiplex PCR; TCRdb stores just in-frame clones and leaves some out. Of about 2.3 million clones listed, 85% to 95% are singletons. Study-level findings and limits: What rarefaction showed was incomplete sorted-subset sequencing despite large depth. Donor clonotype sharing was expected to depend on sequencing depth.

Details on this clone: As yet, its antigen is unknown.

The chain couples TRBV7-6 to TRBJ2-1; possibly TRBD2 for D (6 bases). What was sequenced was naive CD4+ T cells from PBMCs. Subset noted: CD45RA+ positively selected. The receptor was derived from a man aged 18-30 years in good health. Some clones in this sample may be carry-over from other donors' samples. The CDR3 region has the DNA TGTGCCAGCAGCGCCGCAGGGTCGGGAGCTTCGCAATTCTTC. The encoded protein is CASSAAGSGASQFF.